What follows is one TCR beta chain and its context. The antigen is undetermined. The sample is drawn from a study of cytomegalovirus exposure and HLA in healthy donors. Study-level information: An earlier analysis found around 120 million unique TCR beta sequences from approximately 200 million T cells. Notes on the study in general: Rare TCR sequences predominated, though certain public TCRs were found in many donors. In vitro data verified a few CMV-associated chains as specific for CMV antigens.

Primers for the PCR totalled 60 Vbeta and 13 Jbeta. The data were produced by immunoSEQ multiplex PCR, yet TCRdb's version contains in-frame clones alone and is incomplete. The table records approximately 190,000 clones, nearly 80% of them present only once. The V and J ends lost 2 bases and 4 bases respectively, with 12 bases between them. This CDR3 has 14 amino acids. CDR1 and CDR2 (germline): KGHSH, LQKENI. The sequencing sample was made of PBMCs. This TCR derives from a woman aged 25 to 45 in good health and CMV-seropositive. This sequence joins TRBV18 and TRBJ2-7; D might be TRBD1 (7 bases). In DNA form, the CDR3 reads TGTGCCAGCTCACCAGGTCCAGGGGGGTACGAGCAGTACTTC. Translating gives CASSPGPGGYEQYF.